In this sample, the clone carrying this T cell receptor (beta chain) turned up many times. Antigen specificity is unknown. These data belong to a study of CD8 T cells in ankylosing spondylitis. General study findings and limits: Typical of ankylosing spondylitis blood, it appeared, was a TCR beta motif of fewer than 10 highly homologous variants.

This CDR3 region has 14 residues. Per germline, CDR1 DFQATT and CDR2 SNEGSKA (reference sequence). V shed 3 bases and J 4 bases; nucleotides not matched to a gene: 4. Quantitative 5'-RACE with molecular barcodes was used to make the TCR beta libraries. Each CDR3 protein gets one entry after TCRdb re-called the 5' RACE reads with MiXCR. The sample carries 250,000 to 400,000 distinct CDR3 sequences, under 14% recorded once. The TCR comes from a female donor with ankylosing spondylitis or in good health (not recorded which). J is TRBJ2-1 and V is TRBV20-1, with 9 bases fitting TRBD2. The specimen was blood, either unsorted or a sorted T cell fraction (not recorded which). CDR3 residues: CSARGLAGYNEQFF. The CDR3 DNA sequence: TGCAGTGCTAGGGGGCTAGCGGGGTACAATGAGCAGTTCTTC.